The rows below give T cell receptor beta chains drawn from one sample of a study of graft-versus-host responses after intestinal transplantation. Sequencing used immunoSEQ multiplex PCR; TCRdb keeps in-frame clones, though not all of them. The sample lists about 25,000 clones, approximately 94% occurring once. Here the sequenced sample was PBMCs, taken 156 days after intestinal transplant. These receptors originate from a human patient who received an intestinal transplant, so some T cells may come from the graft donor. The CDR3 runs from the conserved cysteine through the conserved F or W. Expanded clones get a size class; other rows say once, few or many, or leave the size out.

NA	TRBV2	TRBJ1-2	CASTLRDRGSSDGYTF
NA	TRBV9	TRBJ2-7	CASSVTGQENYEQYF
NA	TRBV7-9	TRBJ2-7	CASSLTPIPQDEQYF
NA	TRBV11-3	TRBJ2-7	CASSLRTGAYEQYF
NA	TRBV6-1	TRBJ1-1	CASSALMNTEAFF
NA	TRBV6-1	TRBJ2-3	CASSVGTTDTQYF
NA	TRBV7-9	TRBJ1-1	CASSGLTGMNTEAFF
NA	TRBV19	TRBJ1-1	CASRDLGLSEAFF
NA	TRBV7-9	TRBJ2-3	CASSTPPGLAGGVSDTQYF
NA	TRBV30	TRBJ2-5	CAWSPNTETQYF
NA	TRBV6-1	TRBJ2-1	CASGLAGVYNEQFF
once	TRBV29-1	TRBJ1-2	CSVDRGLDYGYTF
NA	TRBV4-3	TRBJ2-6	CASSQEASSGANVLTF
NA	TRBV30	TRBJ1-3	CAWSVEDSRNTIYF
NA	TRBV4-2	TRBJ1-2	CASKKIAGARRGYTF
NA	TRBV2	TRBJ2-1	CASTPAGGDNEQFF
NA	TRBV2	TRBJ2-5	CASRRRTASYQETQYF
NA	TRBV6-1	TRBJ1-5	CASSPPGLFQPQHF
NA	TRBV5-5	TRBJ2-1	CASRIRDGEQFF
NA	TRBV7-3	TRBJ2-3	CASSPRTSGGTDTQYF
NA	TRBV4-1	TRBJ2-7	CASRNSGRAYEQYF
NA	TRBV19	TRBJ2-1	CASSIASGGEQFF
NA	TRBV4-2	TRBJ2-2	CASSLAGGHTGELFF
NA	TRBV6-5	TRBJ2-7	CASTDSYEQYF
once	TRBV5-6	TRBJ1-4	CASSSLLGGYNEKLFF
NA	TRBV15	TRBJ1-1	CATSRDREGVEAFF
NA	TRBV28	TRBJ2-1	CASNRGLANEQFF
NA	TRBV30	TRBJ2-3	CAGRVVHTDTQYF
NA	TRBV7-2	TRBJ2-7	CASSSSSGGAYEQYF
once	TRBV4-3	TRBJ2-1	CASSPPGTSEYNEQFF
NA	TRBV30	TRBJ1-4	CAWSVGIPSEKLFF
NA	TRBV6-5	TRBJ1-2	CASSENWDNYGYTF
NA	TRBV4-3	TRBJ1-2	CASSQDLSGGNYGYTF
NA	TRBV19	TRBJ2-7	CASSSAVGYEQYF
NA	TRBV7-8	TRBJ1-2	CASSSASGSFHGYTF
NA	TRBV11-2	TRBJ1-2	CASSLVGAYGYTF
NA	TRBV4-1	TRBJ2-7	CASSQEGGDSHYEQYF
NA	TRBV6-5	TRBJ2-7	CASSYSRSQREQYF
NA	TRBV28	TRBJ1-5	CASSVRGRGNQPQHF
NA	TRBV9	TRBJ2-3	CASSVTGGFVTDTQYF
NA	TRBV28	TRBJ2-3	CASSFSDLNTDTQYF
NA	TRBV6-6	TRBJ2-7	CASSYSRGDYEQYF
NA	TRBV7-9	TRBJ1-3	CASSGEPVGNTIYF
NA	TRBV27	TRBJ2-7	CASSKGLAIYEQYF
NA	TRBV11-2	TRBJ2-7	CASSSSLSGSSYEQYF
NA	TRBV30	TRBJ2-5	CAWSVLSVWYQETQYF
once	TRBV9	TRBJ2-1	CASSVVDRGKQFF
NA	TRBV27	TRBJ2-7	CASSLTPGQSFGQYF
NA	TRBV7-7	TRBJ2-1	CASSLADVPGNEQFF
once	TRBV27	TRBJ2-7	CASAGTQLRDYEQYF
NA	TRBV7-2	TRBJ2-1	CASSLALGLAMSSYNEQFF